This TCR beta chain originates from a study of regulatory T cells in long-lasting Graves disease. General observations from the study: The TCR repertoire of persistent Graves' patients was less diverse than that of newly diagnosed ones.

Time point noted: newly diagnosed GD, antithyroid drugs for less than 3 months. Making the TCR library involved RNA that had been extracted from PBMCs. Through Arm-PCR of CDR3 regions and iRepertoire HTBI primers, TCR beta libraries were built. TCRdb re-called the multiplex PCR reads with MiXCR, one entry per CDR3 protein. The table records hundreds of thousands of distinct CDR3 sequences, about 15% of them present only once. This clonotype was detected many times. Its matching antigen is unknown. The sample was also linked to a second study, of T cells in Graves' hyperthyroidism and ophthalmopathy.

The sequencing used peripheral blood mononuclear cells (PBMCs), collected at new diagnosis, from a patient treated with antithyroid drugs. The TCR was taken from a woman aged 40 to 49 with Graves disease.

The CDR3 loop is CASSPGTAEKLFF. The CDR3, as DNA: TGTGCCAGTAGTCCTGGGACAGCTGAAAAACTGTTTTTT. V is TRBV19 and J is TRBJ1-4; 7 nucleotides match TRBD1. V gave up 5 bases and J gave up 7 bases; unmatched junction bases: 4. CDR1 is LNHDA, CDR2 SQIVND, per germline (reference sequence). The CDR3 consists of 13 residues.